This T cell receptor beta chain was identified in a study of T-cell reconstitution after alpha-beta-depleted transplantation in children. Study observations and caveats: Newly made T cells mostly supplied T-cell counts and diversity one year after transplant.

Details on this clonotype: Its matching antigen is unknown. Mismatch with germline at one junction end may stem from a read error.

The authors prepared the TCRbeta library with unique molecular identifiers. TCRdb called the PCR reads again in MiXCR, with one record for every CDR3 protein. The sample lists 150,000 to 250,000 distinct CDR3 sequences; approximately 6% were seen once. This clonotype originated in a girl in the first two years of life with combined immunodeficiency, due to receive a stem cell transplant. The specimen comprised PBMCs, sampled before TCRalphabeta/CD19-depleted stem cell transplant.

As DNA, the CDR3 is TGCGCCAGCAGCCCCGATAGCGGGGGGGCGGATACGCGGTATTTT. Translating gives CASSPDSGGADTRYF. This chain connects TRBV4-3 to TRBJ2-3; 11 bases align to TRBD2. CDR1 is LGHNA and CDR2 is YSLEER in the germline V gene. This CDR3 has 15 residues.